This is a list of T cell receptor beta chains from one sample in a study of blood T cell repertoires in COVID-19. Some clones are missing from TCRdb's copy, which holds only in-frame ones; the method was immunoSEQ multiplex PCR. The sample has 75,000 to 100,000 clones, 81% seen once; the top ten hold about 4.1%. The material sequenced was peripheral blood. All receptors derive from a man in his 60s with acute or convalescent COVID-19. The CDR3 runs from the conserved cysteine through the conserved F or W. D genes are given only for firm matches. The listing skips clone size in some rows; elsewhere it reads once, few, many or a size class.

j_call v_call clone_size d_call cdr3_aa cdr3_nt
TRBJ1-1 TRBV6-6 few NA CASSLTEETEAFF TGTGCCAGCAGCCTGACAGAAGAGACTGAAGCTTTCTTT
TRBJ2-2 TRBV19 NA NA CASSPGVRAGELFF TGTGCCAGTAGCCCGGGGGTCCGGGCCGGGGAGCTGTTTTTT
TRBJ2-5 TRBV3-1/TRBV3-2 many TRBD2 CASSQGRLAGEETQYF TGTGCCAGCAGCCAAGGGAGACTAGCGGGGGAAGAGACCCAGTACTTC
TRBJ2-2 TRBV10-3 NA TRBD1 CAISESQGAGELFF TGTGCCATCAGTGAGTCACAGGGGGCCGGGGAGCTGTTTTTT
TRBJ1-4 TRBV30 NA NA CASSRRDKFNEKLFF TGTGCCTCTTCTAGAAGGGACAAATTTAATGAAAAACTGTTTTTT
TRBJ2-2 TRBV9 NA NA CASSVQPGGSTGELFF TGTGCCAGCAGCGTACAACCGGGGGGCAGCACCGGGGAGCTGTTTTTT
TRBJ2-6 TRBV7-2 once NA CASSLMGGSGANVLTF TGTGCCAGCAGCTTAATGGGGGGCTCTGGGGCCAACGTCCTGACTTTC
TRBJ1-3 TRBV29-1 many NA CSVEARAPGNTIYF TGCAGCGTTGAAGCGAGGGCCCCTGGAAACACCATATATTTT
TRBJ2-5 TRBV6-5 NA NA CASSYRLGGETQYF TGTGCCAGCAGTTATCGGCTCGGAGGGGAGACCCAGTACTTC
TRBJ1-4 TRBV2 NA TRBD1 CASSAGQGGAGTEKLFF TGTGCCAGCAGTGCGGGACAGGGCGGGGCGGGGACCGAAAAACTGTTTTTT
TRBJ2-3 TRBV4-3 NA TRBD2 CASSQDPAGGAGDTQYF TGCGCCAGCAGCCAAGATCCGGCGGGGGGAGCAGGAGATACGCAGTATTTT
TRBJ2-1 TRBV9 NA NA CASSVDSSSYNEQFF TGTGCCAGCAGCGTCGACAGCAGCTCCTACAATGAGCAGTTCTTC
TRBJ1-6 TRBV18 NA TRBD1 CASSGGQGGSYNSPLHF TGTGCCAGCTCGGGTGGACAGGGCGGCTCCTATAATTCACCCCTCCACTTT
TRBJ1-4 TRBV10-3 NA TRBD1 CAISVNRGLDEKLFF TGTGCCATCAGTGTCAACAGGGGGCTGGATGAAAAACTGTTTTTT
TRBJ1-4 TRBV5-8 NA TRBD1 CASSSRRQGGNEKLFF TGTGCCAGCAGCTCGAGACGACAGGGTGGAAATGAAAAACTGTTTTTT
TRBJ1-1 TRBV6-2/TRBV6-3 NA NA CASSYSATEAFF TGTGCCAGCAGTTACTCGGCAACTGAAGCTTTCTTT
TRBJ2-1 TRBV27 NA NA CASRGPTAGSYNEQFF TGTGCCAGCAGGGGCCCGACAGCGGGCTCCTACAATGAGCAGTTCTTC
TRBJ1-6 TRBV5-1 NA TRBD1 CASRITGDNSPLHF TGCGCCAGCAGAATTACAGGGGATAATTCACCCCTCCACTTT
TRBJ1-2 TRBV6-5 NA NA CASRTATNYGYTF TGTGCCAGCCGGACAGCAACTAACTATGGCTACACCTTC
TRBJ2-2 TRBV29-1 NA TRBD2 CSVDMNGLAGTNTGELFF TGCAGCGTTGATATGAACGGACTAGCGGGAACGAACACCGGGGAGCTGTTTTTT
TRBJ1-1 TRBV28 NA NA CASRRTGGYEAFF TGTGCCAGCAGACGGACGGGGGGCTATGAAGCTTTCTTT
TRBJ2-1 TRBV11-3 NA TRBD1 CASSKGQVDNEQFF TGTGCCAGCAGCAAGGGACAGGTTGACAATGAGCAGTTCTTC
TRBJ2-3 TRBV7-6 NA TRBD2 CASSVGRPGLAGDTQYF TGTGCCAGCAGCGTAGGTAGACCGGGACTAGCGGGAGATACGCAGTATTTT
TRBJ1-1 TRBV4-3 NA NA CASSQDQGTEAFF TGCGCCAGCAGCCAAGATCAGGGGACTGAAGCTTTCTTT
TRBJ1-1 TRBV4-3 NA NA CASSQSGTRNTEAFF TGCGCCAGCAGCCAATCCGGGACACGCAACACTGAAGCTTTCTTT
TRBJ2-1 TRBV4-1 many TRBD2 CASSQDRPSGWNEQFF TGCGCCAGCAGCCAAGATCGGCCTAGCGGGTGGAATGAGCAGTTCTTC
TRBJ1-1 TRBV11-2 NA TRBD1 CASSDRGTVVGTEAFF TGTGCCAGCAGCGATAGAGGGACAGTCGTGGGAACTGAAGCTTTCTTT
TRBJ2-7 TRBV7-9 NA TRBD2 CASSLETSGRVYF TGTGCCAGCAGCTTGGAAACTAGCGGGAGAGTCTACTTC
TRBJ2-7 TRBV28 NA NA CASSSMRDEQYF TGTGCCAGCAGTTCGATGAGGGACGAGCAGTACTTC
TRBJ2-7 TRBV4-2 NA TRBD1 CASSQDGQAYEQYF TGTGCCAGCAGCCAAGATGGACAGGCCTACGAGCAGTACTTC
TRBJ2-1 TRBV10-3 NA TRBD2 CAISGGGNVVGYNEQFF TGTGCCATCAGCGGGGGGGGGAATGTCGTAGGGTACAATGAGCAGTTCTTC
TRBJ1-1 TRBV11-3 NA NA CASSSRQAATEAFF TGTGCCAGCAGCTCTCGTCAGGCCGCCACTGAAGCTTTCTTT
TRBJ2-7 TRBV6-5 NA NA CATIQGGTAYEQYF TGTGCTACGATTCAGGGGGGAACCGCCTACGAGCAGTACTTC
TRBJ2-2 TRBV28 NA NA CASSLVSGERTGELFF TGTGCCAGCAGTTTGGTCTCGGGGGAGCGAACCGGGGAGCTGTTTTTT
TRBJ2-3 TRBV6-5 NA TRBD2 CASLRAGGSTDTQYF TGTGCCAGCCTCCGAGCGGGAGGGAGCACAGATACGCAGTATTTT
TRBJ2-2 TRBV6-5 NA NA CASIPRGGTGELFF TGTGCCAGCATCCCCCGGGGAGGAACCGGGGAGCTGTTTTTT
TRBJ2-1 TRBV15 NA TRBD2 CATSRGFGLAGGQYNEQFF TGTGCCACCAGCAGAGGTTTCGGACTAGCGGGAGGTCAGTACAATGAGCAGTTCTTC
TRBJ2-1 TRBV10-3 NA TRBD2 CAISDAQAGAIDNEQFF TGTGCCATCAGTGACGCTCAGGCGGGAGCAATTGACAATGAGCAGTTCTTC
TRBJ2-1 TRBV6-5 NA TRBD1 CASSYSGTGVNEQFF TGTGCCAGCAGTTACTCTGGGACAGGGGTGAATGAGCAGTTCTTC
TRBJ1-1 TRBV11-2 NA NA CASSSTLGENTEAFF TGTGCCAGCAGCTCTACCCTAGGGGAGAACACTGAAGCTTTCTTT
TRBJ2-5 TRBV11-3 NA TRBD2 CASSLDHRAGGAGETQYF TGTGCCAGCAGCTTAGATCACCGCGCCGGGGGGGCCGGTGAGACCCAGTACTTC
TRBJ1-4 TRBV3-1/TRBV3-2 NA NA CASSQSSGNEKLFF TGTGCCAGCAGCCAAAGCAGCGGTAATGAAAAACTGTTTTTT
TRBJ2-2 TRBV7-9 NA NA CASSLGEAGELFF TGTGCCAGCAGCTTAGGAGAGGCCGGGGAGCTGTTTTTT
TRBJ2-7 TRBV11-3 NA TRBD2 CASSLVSGTRGIHEQYF TGTGCCAGCAGCTTAGTTTCTGGGACTAGAGGTATCCACGAGCAGTACTTC
TRBJ1-6 TRBV7-9 NA TRBD1 CASSLAAGTVNSPLHF TGTGCCAGCAGCTTAGCGGCCGGGACAGTTAATTCACCCCTCCACTTT
TRBJ2-5 TRBV13 NA TRBD2 CASSTRLAGVQETQYF TGTGCCAGCAGCACTCGACTAGCGGGCGTCCAAGAGACCCAGTACTTC
TRBJ1-4 TRBV7-9 NA NA CASSALGRTDEKLFF TGTGCCAGCAGCGCATTGGGACGGACAGATGAAAAACTGTTTTTT
TRBJ1-2 TRBV10-1 few NA CASSENRLGYGYTF TGCGCCAGCAGTGAGAACAGGCTTGGCTATGGCTACACCTTC
TRBJ2-2 TRBV19 few TRBD1 CASSRTGGNTGELFF TGTGCCAGTAGTAGGACAGGGGGCAACACCGGGGAGCTGTTTTTT
TRBJ2-3 TRBV19 NA TRBD1 CASSIVPRTGVTDTQYF TGTGCCAGTAGTATAGTCCCCCGGACAGGGGTAACAGATACGCAGTATTTT
TRBJ2-7 TRBV5-4 NA TRBD1 CASSHPETGGYEQYF TGTGCCAGCAGCCACCCGGAAACAGGGGGATACGAGCAGTACTTC